The 32 T cell receptor beta chains presented below share a single source sample, sequenced in a study of blood T cell repertoires in COVID-19. Produced via immunoSEQ multiplex PCR; TCRdb's table is partial and in-frame only. This table has roughly 68,000 clones, approximately 87% appearing once. The sample was peripheral blood. Every receptor here comes from a woman older than 75 with acute or convalescent COVID-19.

The rearrangement uses TRBV4-2 and TRBJ2-1; 7 nucleotides align to TRBD1. Germline-derived CDR1 and CDR2 are LGHNA and YNFKEQ. Unmatched junction bases numbered 16, after V lost 0 bases and J lost 8 bases. This CDR3 is built from 18 residues. CDR3 coding DNA: TGTGCCAGCAGCCAAGATCCCCAGGGGGTCAACGGGTTAGATGAGCAGTTCTTC. Protein sequence: CASSQDPQGVNGLDEQFF.

This clone was observed a few times. This chain connects TRBV27 to TRBJ1-3; D not resolved. The CDR3 has 14 amino acids. V dropped 4 bases and J dropped 1 base, with 8 bases sitting between them. Germline lookup yields CDR1 MNHEY and CDR2 SMNVEV (reference sequence). The CDR3 reads CASSSVLSGNTIYF. The CDR3 DNA is TGTGCCAGCAGTTCCGTGTTGTCTGGAAACACCATATATTTT.

CDR3 residues: CASSRGTDTFYEQYF. DNA of the CDR3: TGTGCCAGCAGCCGAGGGACAGACACTTTCTACGAGCAGTACTTC. The V and J genes are TRBV3-1 (or the pseudogene TRBV3-2) and TRBJ2-7, with TRBD1 matching 7 bases. The germline gives CDR1 LGHDT, CDR2 YNNKEL (reference sequence). The length of the CDR3 is 15 residues. The V and J ends lost 4 bases and 3 bases, in that order; junction bases with no gene match: 9.

This clone was detected a few times. This sequence joins TRBV6-1 and TRBJ1-2, with TRBD1 matching over 7 bases. This CDR3 has 14 residues. The germline gives CDR1 MNHNS, CDR2 SASEGT. V lost 1 base and J lost 4; bases outside the gene matches: 3. The CDR3 is CASSEDRGFYGYTF. CDR3 nucleotide sequence: TGTGCCAGCAGTGAAGACAGGGGCTTCTATGGCTACACCTTC.

The rearrangement uses TRBV2 and TRBJ1-1, with TRBD1 matching over 7 bases. Germline lookup yields CDR1 SNHLY and CDR2 FYNNEI. V lost 0 bases to trimming and J lost 0 bases; unmatched junction nucleotides: 10. This CDR3 region has 18 residues. CDR3 bases: TGTGCCAGCAGTGAAGCTTGGGGACAGATAAATTTGAACACTGAAGCTTTCTTT. As protein: CASSEAWGQINLNTEAFF.

V is TRBV30 and J is TRBJ2-1; no clear D gene. Germline lookup yields CDR1 GTSNPN and CDR2 SVGIG (reference sequence). V lost 2 bases, J lost 10 bases, and 9 bases lay in between. CDR3 length equals 11 residues. CDR3 sequence: CAWSPRLEQFF. The CDR3 DNA follows: TGTGCCTGGAGTCCACGACTGGAGCAGTTCTTC.

This clone was seen a handful of times. The V call is TRBV10-1, the J call TRBJ2-7, with D maybe TRBD2 (5 bases). Germline CDR1 is WNHNN and CDR2 is SYGVQD (reference sequence). This CDR3 has 14 amino acids. Trimming stripped 2 bases from V and 3 bases from J, with 11 bases between. The CDR3 spells CASSESGDNYEQYF. CDR3 in DNA: TGCGCCAGCAGTGAGAGCGGCGACAACTACGAGCAGTACTTC.

The chain recombines TRBV19 with TRBJ2-3; D perhaps matches TRBD2 (6 bases). The CDR3 is 13 residues long. Germline values: CDR1 LNHDA, CDR2 SQIVND (reference sequence). Trimming took off 8 bases at V and 1 base at J, with 10 bases between the two ends. In nucleotides, the CDR3 is TGTGCCAGTGGGGACTTACGCACAGATACGCAGTATTTT. Its translation: CASGDLRTDTQYF.

The chain carries TRBV7-9 and TRBJ2-7; 9 bases map to TRBD1. The CDR3 runs to 15 residues. V lost 4 bases and J lost 4; bases outside the gene matches: 8. The germline V gene encodes CDR1 SEHNR and CDR2 FQNEAQ (reference sequence). CDR3 amino acids: CASSSYRGRKYEQYF. The DNA of the CDR3 is TGTGCCAGCAGCTCCTACAGGGGGCGCAAGTACGAGCAGTACTTC.

In DNA, the CDR3 is TGCAGCGTTGGGGAAGCGGGAGGGGAGACCCAGTACTTC. This gives the protein CSVGEAGGETQYF. The chain couples TRBV29-1 to TRBJ2-5, with 10 positions matching TRBD2. The CDR3 contains 13 residues. Trimming took 4 bases from V and 5 from J; bases not matched to a gene: 4. Germline V gene lookup returns CDR1 SQVTM and CDR2 ANQGSEA.

The chain uses TRBV7-6 and TRBJ2-5; 7 bases line up with TRBD1. Germline V gives CDR1 SGHVS, CDR2 FNYEAQ. This CDR3 is 12 amino acids long. The ends lost 5 bases at V and 5 bases at J; junction bases unmatched: 2. The CDR3 region has the DNA TGTGCCAGCAGCCGAGGGGGCGAGACCCAGTACTTC. This codes for CASSRGGETQYF.

V is TRBV25-1 and J is TRBJ2-3; D remains unclear. CDR1 MGHDK and CDR2 SYGVNS come from the germline V gene. Trimming shortened V by 1 base and J by 11 bases, and 10 bases separated the two germline ends. The CDR3 sequence is 12 residues long. The CDR3 DNA reads TGTGCCAGCAGTGAATCCTACTTTCAGCAGTATTTT. This sequence encodes CASSESYFQQYF.

The chain has TRBV7-3 and TRBJ2-1; 13 nucleotides align to TRBD2. CDR1 SGHTA and CDR2 FQGTGA come from the germline V gene. V trimming: 0 bases; J trimming: 6 bases; junction bases outside the gene matches: 8. The CDR3 contains 18 residues. The CDR3 coding sequence is TGTGCCAGCAGCTTAACCTGGACTAGCGGGAGAACAAGCAATGAGCAGTTCTTC. This gives the protein CASSLTWTSGRTSNEQFF. The full variable domain, its missing parts supplied by reference TRBV7-3 and TRBJ2-1, is GAGVSQTPSNKVTEKGKYVELRCDPISGHTALYWYRQSLGQGPEFLIYFQGTGAADDSGLPNDRFFAVRPEGSVSTLKIQRTERGDSAVYLCASSLTWTSGRTSNEQFFGPGTRLTVL.

The J gene is TRBJ2-5, the V gene TRBV5-1; 9 bases are a match to TRBD1. Unmatched junction bases numbered 7, after V lost 5 bases and J lost 2 bases. This CDR3 region has 15 residues. The germline V gene has CDR1 SGHRS and CDR2 YFSETQ. The CDR3 is CASSSGTGSQETQYF. The DNA of the CDR3 is TGCGCCAGCAGTTCCGGGACAGGGTCTCAAGAGACCCAGTACTTC.

The chain links TRBV7-9 to TRBJ1-5; 9 positions match TRBD1. The trim removed 4 bases at V and 5 bases at J, leaving 12 bases unmatched. Germline-derived CDR1 and CDR2 are SEHNR and FQNEAQ (reference sequence). The CDR3 sequence is 17 residues long. CDR3 residues: CASSSRTGDGVDQPQHF. Here the CDR3 DNA reads TGTGCCAGCAGCTCCCGGACAGGGGACGGGGTTGATCAGCCCCAGCATTTT.

V gene TRBV29-1 combines with J gene TRBJ1-5; D perhaps matches TRBD1 (6 bases). Trimming took 4 bases from V and 11 from J, leaving 18 bases between them. Germline V gene data show CDR1 as SQVTM and CDR2 as ANQGSEA. CDR3 length equals 13 residues. The CDR3: CSVGTGPRSAQHF. The CDR3 DNA reads as TGCAGCGTTGGTACAGGGCCGAGATCAGCCCAGCATTTT.

The chain links TRBV29-1 to TRBJ1-1; D may be TRBD1 (5 bases). V lost 3 bases to trimming and J lost 1 base, with 9 bases between them. CDR1 is SQVTM, CDR2 ANQGSEA, per germline. This CDR3 has 13 amino acids. CDR3 sequence: CSVDQGENTEAFF. The CDR3, as DNA: TGCAGCGTTGACCAGGGCGAGAACACTGAAGCTTTCTTT.

The sample holds one count of this clone. This chain connects TRBV19 to TRBJ1-1, with D unclear. V dropped 7 bases and J dropped 0 bases, with 15 bases sitting between them. Germline CDR1 LNHDA, CDR2 SQIVND (reference sequence). CDR3 length: 15 residues. The DNA of the CDR3 is TGTGCCAGTAAGGTGGGAGAAGCGATGAACACTGAAGCTTTCTTT. This codes for CASKVGEAMNTEAFF.

This clone turned up a few times. This rearrangement joins TRBV7-2 to TRBJ2-7; 12 positions match TRBD1. CDR1 and CDR2 from the germline V gene are SGHTA and FQGNSA. The CDR3 contains 14 residues. Unmatched junction bases numbered 8, after V lost 5 bases and J lost 9 bases. The CDR3 nucleotides read TGTGCCAGCAGCGGCTCCGGGACAGGGGGCGCGCAGTACTTC. Translated, it gives CASSGSGTGGAQYF.

The chain uses TRBV6-6 and TRBJ1-1, with D possibly matching TRBD1 (5 bases). CDR1 is MNHNY, CDR2 SVGAGI, per germline (reference sequence). Trimming left V 8 bases short and J 6 bases short, with 16 bases between. The CDR3 is made up of 13 amino acids. The CDR3 reads CASCVQVFAEAFF. The CDR3 region has the DNA TGTGCCAGCTGTGTACAGGTATTTGCTGAAGCTTTCTTT.

This chain uses TRBV5-6 with TRBJ2-5; D might be TRBD2 (7 bases). Trimming removed 1 base from V and 5 bases from J, with 15 bases in between. The germline gives CDR1 SGHDT, CDR2 YYEEEE. The CDR3 is 15 residues long. The CDR3 region is CASSLLGRGEETQYF. The CDR3 DNA follows: TGTGCCAGCAGCTTGTTAGGGAGGGGGGAGGAGACCCAGTACTTC.

The chain links TRBV19 to TRBJ1-6; perhaps TRBD1 as D (5 bases). Deletions cut 3 bases from V and 0 bases from J, with 12 bases between. CDR3 length: 17 amino acids. The germline gives CDR1 LNHDA, CDR2 SQIVND (reference sequence). In DNA form, the CDR3 reads TGTGCCAGTAGTATCCTCGGGGGGAACTCCTATAATTCACCCCTCCACTTT. Amino acid sequence: CASSILGGNSYNSPLHF. Based on the CDR3 plus reference TRBV19 and TRBJ1-6, the full variable domain is DGGITQSPKYLFRKEGQNVTLSCEQNLNHDAMYWYRQDPGQGLRLIYYSQIVNDFQKGDIAEGYSVSREKKESFPLTVTSAQKNPTAFYLCASSILGGNSYNSPLHFGNGTRLTVT.

This clone was recorded once. The rearrangement joins TRBV6-2 or TRBV6-3 to TRBJ2-3, with D unresolved. V lost 2 bases, J lost 4 bases, and 13 bases lay in between. This CDR3 spans 15 amino acids. CDR1 is MNHEY and CDR2 is SVGEGT in the germline V gene. In DNA, the CDR3 is TGTGCCAGCAGTTACGGGTTTAGCTCCCCAGATACGCAGTATTTT. This gives the protein CASSYGFSSPDTQYF.

The chain recombines TRBV7-3 with TRBJ2-3; no clear D gene. Germline V lookup: CDR1 SGHTA, CDR2 FQGTGA. The CDR3 spans 14 residues. V gave up 1 base and J gave up 0 bases, with 5 bases separating them. CDR3 nucleotides: TGTGCCAGCAGCTTAAGCGGCAGCACAGATACGCAGTATTTT. It codes for CASSLSGSTDTQYF.

The chain is built from TRBV10-3 and TRBJ1-2; TRBD1 matches 10 bases. V shed 11 bases, J shed 1 base, and the junction held 7 bases outside the gene matches. Per germline, CDR1 ENHRY and CDR2 SYGVKD. CDR3 size: 14 residues. The CDR3 sequence: CASGQGELNYGYTF. Written as DNA, the CDR3 is TGTGCCTCAGGACAGGGGGAGCTTAACTATGGCTACACCTTC.

The chain links TRBV9 to TRBJ2-1; the D is unclear. Germline-derived CDR1 and CDR2 are SGDLS and YYNGEE. The CDR3 totals 19 residues. Trimming cost V 0 bases and J 5 bases, with 24 bases left between them. The CDR3 DNA reads as TGTGCCAGCAGCGTAGACCCAGGCCCTCAATCCGGCATAAACAATGAGCAGTTCTTC. Its translation is CASSVDPGPQSGINNEQFF.

The rearrangement links TRBV30 to TRBJ2-5; no clear D. Germline assignment: CDR1 GTSNPN and CDR2 SVGIG (reference sequence). This CDR3 has 10 amino acids. Trimming left V 1 base short and J 7 bases short, with 4 bases between. In DNA form, the CDR3 reads TGTGCCTGGAGTGCATCGACCCAGTACTTC. Translation gives CAWSASTQYF.

This clone appeared once. J is TRBJ1-6 and V is TRBV2, with 9 bases aligning to TRBD1. This CDR3 contains 15 residues. V shed 6 bases and J 7 bases; nucleotides not matched to a gene: 7. Per the germline V gene, CDR1 is SNHLY and CDR2 is FYNNEI. The DNA of the CDR3 is TGTGCCAGCAGAGTTGAGGGACAGGGAAATTCACCCCTCCACTTT. Translated, it gives CASRVEGQGNSPLHF.

The CDR3 region has the DNA TGTGCCTGGAGTGTGATGGGCAGAGTCTATGGCTACACCTTC. This translates into CAWSVMGRVYGYTF. The rearrangement uses TRBV30 and TRBJ1-2, with no clear D. The germline V gene encodes CDR1 GTSNPN and CDR2 SVGIG (reference sequence). With 0 bases removed from V and 4 bases from J, the gap between germline ends came to 12 bases. There are 14 residues in the CDR3.

This clone was recorded a few times. The V call is TRBV15, the J call TRBJ2-7, with 7 bases that match TRBD2. Germline V gene lookup returns CDR1 LNHNV and CDR2 YYDKDF (reference sequence). The ends lost 6 bases at V and 6 bases at J; junction bases unmatched: 8. This CDR3 contains 13 residues. CDR3 sequence (DNA): TGTGCCACCAGATATGGCGGGAGAGGCGAGCAGTACTTC. Its protein is CATRYGGRGEQYF.

This chain links TRBV29-1 with TRBJ2-4; TRBD2 might be the D (6 bases). Trimming took off 6 bases at V and 12 bases at J, with 18 bases between the two ends. This CDR3 spans 12 amino acids. Germline CDR1 SQVTM, CDR2 ANQGSEA. DNA of the CDR3: TGCAGCGTCAGTAAGGAAGTGGGGGGTCAGTACTTC. Its protein is CSVSKEVGGQYF.

This clone was detected only once. The rearrangement uses TRBV30 and TRBJ1-1; 8 nucleotides align to TRBD1. V lost 6 bases, J lost 0 bases, and 3 bases stayed unmatched. The CDR3 sequence is 13 residues long. Germline V gene lookup returns CDR1 GTSNPN and CDR2 SVGIG (reference sequence). CDR3 in amino acids: CACNRGMNTEAFF. CDR3 nucleotide sequence: TGTGCCTGTAACAGGGGGATGAACACTGAAGCTTTCTTT.